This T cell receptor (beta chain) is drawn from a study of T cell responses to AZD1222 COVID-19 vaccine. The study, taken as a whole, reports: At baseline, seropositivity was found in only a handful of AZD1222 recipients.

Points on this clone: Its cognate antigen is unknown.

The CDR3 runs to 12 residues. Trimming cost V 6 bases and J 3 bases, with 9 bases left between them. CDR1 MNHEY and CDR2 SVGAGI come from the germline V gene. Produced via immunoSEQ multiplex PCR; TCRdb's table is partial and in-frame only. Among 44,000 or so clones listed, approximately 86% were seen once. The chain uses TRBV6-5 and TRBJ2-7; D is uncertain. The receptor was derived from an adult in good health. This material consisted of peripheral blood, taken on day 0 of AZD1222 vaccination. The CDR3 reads CASRSDGYEQYF. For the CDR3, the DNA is TGTGCCAGCAGATCGGACGGCTACGAGCAGTACTTC.